Listed here are 15 T cell receptor beta chains from one sample, sequenced in a study of radiation and T cells in renal cell carcinoma. Time point denoted: blood 4 weeks post-SBRT, at nephrectomy. Stated treatment: 15 Gy SBRT to primary tumor, nephrectomy 4 weeks later. Sequencing used immunoSEQ multiplex PCR; TCRdb keeps in-frame clones, though not all of them. The data contain under 200,000 clones, about 88% of them singletons. Source: blood, taken from a patient whose treatment included radiotherapy and nephrectomy. The receptors were gathered from a woman aged 45 to 65 with renal cell carcinoma.

The chain joins TRBV6-5 to TRBJ2-7; weak D call: TRBD2 (7 bases). The V end was cut by 6 bases, the J end by 7 bases, with 22 bases between. In germline, CDR1 is MNHEY, CDR2 SVGAGI. This CDR3 has 15 amino acids. In DNA form, the CDR3 reads TGTGCCAGCAGACGTCGGGGGGCCCGGAGAGGGGAGCAGTACTTC. Protein: CASRRRGARRGEQYF.

This chain joins TRBV19 and TRBJ2-1; possibly TRBD2 for D (6 bases). The CDR3 length is 13 residues. Trimming removed 4 bases at V and 5 bases at J, with 9 bases between. Germline assignment: CDR1 LNHDA and CDR2 SQIVND (reference sequence). CDR3 DNA sequence: TGTGCCAGTAGTAGCGGGGCCCACAATGAGCAGTTCTTC. This translates into CASSSGAHNEQFF.

The J gene is TRBJ1-5, the V gene TRBV19, with a possible D match to TRBD1 (5 bases). Germline V CDR1 and CDR2: LNHDA, SQIVND (reference sequence). The V end lost 5 bases, the J end lost 0 bases, and 14 bases lay between the germline ends. The CDR3 consists of 16 residues. CDR3 in DNA: TGTGCCAGTAGTCCAGGCGGGCAGGGTAGCAATCAGCCCCAGCATTTT. Translating gives CASSPGGQGSNQPQHF. Filled out from reference TRBV19 and TRBJ1-5, the complete variable domain reads DGGITQSPKYLFRKEGQNVTLSCEQNLNHDAMYWYRQDPGQGLRLIYYSQIVNDFQKGDIAEGYSVSREKKESFPLTVTSAQKNPTAFYLCASSPGGQGSNQPQHFGDGTRLSIL.

V is TRBV7-2 and J is TRBJ1-1; no clear D gene. CDR3 size: 13 residues. Germline CDR1 is SGHTA and CDR2 is FQGNSA. Trimming removed 4 bases at V and 8 bases at J, with 14 bases between. The CDR3 DNA is TGTGCCAGCAGCTCAAGCCTGTACGGGGAAGCTTTCTTT. Its protein is CASSSSLYGEAFF.

The chain is built from TRBV6-1 and TRBJ2-3; TRBD1 matches at 7 bases. V lost 6 bases and J lost 6; bases outside the gene matches: 12. Germline V CDR1 and CDR2: MNHNS, SASEGT. The CDR3 runs to 15 residues. This CDR3 reads CASSEQRTGRDTQYF. CDR3 DNA: TGTGCCAGCAGCGAACAGCGGACAGGCAGGGATACGCAGTATTTT.

The chain links TRBV13 to TRBJ2-5, with D unresolved. The ends were cut back, 5 bases at V and 5 bases at J, with 15 bases in the middle. Germline loops: CDR1 PRHDT, CDR2 FYEKMQ (reference sequence). The CDR3 is made up of 14 amino acids. CDR3 sequence: CASSRTDGRETQYF. Here the CDR3 DNA reads TGTGCCAGCAGCCGGACCGACGGCCGGGAGACCCAGTACTTC.

CDR3 sequence reads: CSVVTGGVGELFF. Written as DNA, the CDR3 is TGCAGCGTTGTTACAGGGGGGGTTGGGGAACTGTTTTTT. This rearrangement joins TRBV29-1 to TRBJ1-4, with 8 positions matching TRBD1. The CDR3 is 13 residues long. Trimming at V came to 4 bases and at J to 12 bases, leaving 10 bases not matched to a gene. Germline V gene sequence: CDR1 SQVTM, CDR2 ANQGSEA.

On this clone itself: A junction boundary mismatches the germline segment, possibly from a read error. This sequence joins TRBV7-7 and TRBJ2-5, with 10 bases identical to TRBD2. The CDR3 consists of 16 residues. The germline CDR1 and CDR2 sequences are SSHAT and FNYEAQ (reference sequence). The CDR3 DNA sequence: TGTGCTAGCAGCTTAGATAGGACTAGCGGCCCGTGGGCCCAGTACTTC. Protein sequence: CASSLDRTSGPWAQYF. Together with reference TRBV7-7 and TRBJ2-5, the CDR3 gives the full variable domain: GAGVSQSPRYKVTKRGQDVTLRCDPISSHATLYWYQQALGQGPEFLTYFNYEAQPDKSGLPSDRFSAERPEGSISTLTIQRTEQRDSAMYRCASSLDRTSGPWAQYFGPGTRLLVL.

The chain is built from TRBV19 and TRBJ2-7; D is unclear. Germline V gives CDR1 LNHDA, CDR2 SQIVND (reference sequence). CDR3 length equals 13 residues. Trimming pared 4 bases from V and 3 bases from J, leaving 10 bases between. CDR3 in amino acids: CASSSRTYYEQYF. The CDR3 nucleotides read TGTGCCAGTAGTAGCAGGACCTACTACGAGCAGTACTTC. The entire variable domain, with the rest obtained from reference TRBV19 and TRBJ2-7, is as follows: DGGITQSPKYLFRKEGQNVTLSCEQNLNHDAMYWYRQDPGQGLRLIYYSQIVNDFQKGDIAEGYSVSREKKESFPLTVTSAQKNPTAFYLCASSSRTYYEQYFGPGTRLTVT.

This chain joins TRBV7-9 and TRBJ1-3; 11 bases line up with TRBD1. Trimming cost V 5 bases and J 9 bases; bases outside gene matches: 6. The germline V gene has CDR1 SEHNR and CDR2 FQNEAQ (reference sequence). The CDR3 has 14 residues. CDR3 region: CASSHPGQGVTIYF. The CDR3 region has the DNA TGTGCCAGCAGCCACCCGGGACAGGGGGTCACCATATATTTT.

The CDR3 loop is CASSESWGQGNQPQHF. CDR3 nucleotide sequence: TGTGCCAGCAGTGAAAGTTGGGGACAGGGGAATCAGCCCCAGCATTTT. This sequence joins TRBV2 and TRBJ1-5, with TRBD1 matching 10 bases. The CDR3 consists of 16 residues. J was trimmed by 4 bases and V by 2 bases; bases with no gene match: 5. Germline lookup yields CDR1 SNHLY and CDR2 FYNNEI. Together with reference TRBV2 and TRBJ1-5, the CDR3 gives the full variable domain: EPEVTQTPSHQVTQMGQEVILRCVPISNHLYFYWYRQILGQKVEFLVSFYNNEISEKSEIFDDQFSVERPDGSNFTLKIRSTKLEDSAMYFCASSESWGQGNQPQHFGDGTRLSIL.

This clone was observed once. The gene calls are TRBV6-6 and TRBJ2-1; no clear D. This CDR3 has 15 amino acids. V gave up 4 bases and J gave up 0 bases, with 10 bases separating them. The germline V gene encodes CDR1 MNHNY and CDR2 SVGAGI (reference sequence). CDR3 region: CASSSSPSSYNEQFF. CDR3 DNA: TGTGCCAGCAGTTCCTCCCCGAGCTCCTACAATGAGCAGTTCTTC.

CDR3: CASSSLGGVTDTQYF. Here the CDR3 DNA reads TGTGCCAGCAGCTCGTTGGGCGGTGTCACAGATACGCAGTATTTT. This rearrangement joins TRBV5-4 to TRBJ2-3; D remains unclear. V shed 3 bases and J shed 2 bases, with 13 bases lying between them. CDR1 SGHNT and CDR2 YYREEE come from the germline V gene (reference sequence). There are 15 residues in the CDR3.

The rearrangement joins TRBV7-3 to TRBJ2-2; D gene unclear. Germline V gene sequence: CDR1 SGHTA, CDR2 FQGTGA. This CDR3 is 16 amino acids long. V lost 3 bases to trimming and J lost 0 bases, with 11 bases between them. The CDR3 nucleotides are TGTGCCAGCAGCTTGGCGGCGTCGACGAACACCGGGGAGCTGTTTTTT. Residues: CASSLAASTNTGELFF.

The CDR3 reads CASSSRAMNTEAFF. The CDR3 DNA is TGTGCCAGCAGCAGTCGGGCCATGAACACTGAAGCTTTCTTT. V is TRBV6-6 and J is TRBJ1-1; D is undetermined. Per the germline V gene, CDR1 is MNHNY and CDR2 is SVGAGI (reference sequence). The CDR3 covers 14 residues. Trimming removed 6 bases at V and 0 bases at J, with 11 bases between.